The present entry profiles one T cell receptor beta chain with its context. Original analysis: Reference gene primer amplification gave nucleated cell count estimates. Some clones are missing from TCRdb's copy, which holds only in-frame ones; the method was immunoSEQ multiplex PCR. V and J calls and clone size come straight from that table; D and trimming were deduced from the DNA. The table includes around 170,000 clones, 88% detected once. These data are taken from a study of blood T cell repertoires in COVID-19. About the research overall: Samples taken during acute and convalescent COVID-19 were collected in the United States, Italy and Spain. The cDNA or gDNA used as material had been derived from T cells, B-cell-depleted T cells, or PBMCs.

Sequencing input: peripheral blood. The source of this sequence is a woman aged 25 to 45 with acute or convalescent COVID-19.

The CDR3 DNA is TGTGCCAGCAGACCCATGACAGGGGCAGATACGCAGTATTTT. Translation gives CASRPMTGADTQYF. This chain joins TRBV28 and TRBJ2-3, with 8 bases aligning to TRBD1. CDR1 and CDR2 (germline): MDHEN, SYDVKM. The CDR3 is 14 residues long. V shed 6 bases, J shed 4 bases, and the junction held 6 bases outside the gene matches.